Each of the 32 T cell receptor beta chains below was sequenced from the same sample in a study of blood T cell repertoires in COVID-19. Sequenced by immunoSEQ multiplex PCR; TCRdb stores in-frame clones only, minus some. The sample includes some 120,000 clones, around 90% of them seen just once. What was sequenced was peripheral blood. These TCRs come from a woman between 50 and 59 years old with active or convalescent COVID-19.

The CDR3 here is CASSQTGGTGELFF. CDR3 in DNA: TGCGCCAGCAGCCAAACCGGGGGAACCGGGGAGCTGTTTTTT. The V call is TRBV4-3, the J call TRBJ2-2, with D possibly TRBD2 on 6 matching bases. Germline values: CDR1 LGHNA, CDR2 YSLEER. Trimming left V 2 bases short and J 5 bases short, with 9 bases between. This CDR3 has 14 residues.

CDR3 coding DNA: TGTGCGGGGGCCACTGGAAACACCATATATTTT. This encodes CAGATGNTIYF. V and J are TRBV6-5 and TRBJ1-3; D is perhaps TRBD1 (6 bases). The CDR3 runs to 11 residues. Per germline, CDR1 MNHEY and CDR2 SVGAGI.

This chain joins TRBV6-5 and TRBJ1-5; a possible D gene is TRBD1 (6 bases). V was shortened by 6 bases and J by 1 base, with 10 bases between the two germline ends. Per the germline V gene, CDR1 is MNHEY and CDR2 is SVGAGI. The CDR3 length is 14 residues. The CDR3 spells CASSLDRSNQPQHF. The CDR3 nucleotides are TGTGCCAGCAGCCTGGACAGAAGCAATCAGCCCCAGCATTTT.

This chain joins TRBV6-1 and TRBJ1-6; D is unclear. The CDR3 covers 15 residues. CDR1 and CDR2 from the germline V gene are MNHNS and SASEGT. Trimming removed 0 bases at V and 4 bases at J, with 7 bases between. CDR3 coding DNA: TGTGCCAGCAGTGAAGCGACTGCTTATAATTCACCCCTCCACTTT. This gives the protein CASSEATAYNSPLHF.

V usage is TRBV6-2 or TRBV6-3 and J usage is TRBJ1-4; 7 nucleotides line up with TRBD1. CDR3 length: 16 residues. V shed 2 bases and J 5 bases; nucleotides not matched to a gene: 8. CDR1 MNHEY and CDR2 SVGEGT come from the germline V gene. CDR3 loop: CASSYTRQGENEKLFF. The CDR3 DNA reads TGTGCCAGCAGTTACACCAGACAGGGAGAAAATGAAAAACTGTTTTTT.

V gene TRBV7-2 combines with J gene TRBJ2-5, with D possibly TRBD1 on 6 matching bases. The CDR3 has 14 residues. Germline CDR1 and CDR2: SGHTA and FQGNSA. With 1 base removed from V and 3 bases from J, the gap between germline ends came to 9 bases. Written as DNA, the CDR3 is TGTGCCAGCAGCTTAGAGAGGACAGAAGAGACCCAGTACTTC. Translating it yields CASSLERTEETQYF.

This clone appeared once. The V gene is TRBV14, the J gene TRBJ2-1, with 13 nucleotides matching TRBD2. CDR1 and CDR2 from the germline V gene are SGHDN and FVKESK. V lost 4 bases and J lost 7; bases outside the gene matches: 10. The CDR3 length is 17 residues. CDR3: CASSPQRTSGSTNEQFF. For the CDR3, the DNA is TGTGCCAGCAGCCCACAAAGGACTAGCGGGAGCACAAATGAGCAGTTCTTC.

V usage is TRBV15 and J usage is TRBJ1-5; no clear D. The ends were cut back, 8 bases at V and 0 bases at J, with 8 bases in the middle. CDR1 and CDR2 from the germline V gene are LNHNV and YYDKDF (reference sequence). This CDR3 contains 13 residues. The CDR3 is CATRRYSNQPQHF. CDR3 nucleotides: TGTGCCACCCGTAGATATAGCAATCAGCCCCAGCATTTT.

The chain is built from TRBV12-3 or TRBV12-4 and TRBJ2-3; no reliable D call. Trimming removed 5 bases at V and 6 bases at J, with 12 bases between. The CDR3 length is 13 residues. The CDR3 DNA reads as TGTGCCAGCAGTCCAAGCCGGTTTGATACGCAGTATTTT. Protein sequence: CASSPSRFDTQYF.

Points on this clone: The sample holds other DNA sequences that translate to the same CDR3. The DNA for the CDR3 is TGTGCCAGCCGCGGGAGCTCCTACAATGAGCAGTTCTTC. It codes for CASRGSSYNEQFF. The chain joins TRBV6-5 to TRBJ2-1; 7 bases map to TRBD2. V was pared by 8 bases and J by 0 bases, with 1 base of the junction left unmatched. Germline V gene lookup returns CDR1 MNHEY and CDR2 SVGAGI. The length of the CDR3 is 13 residues.

The chain joins TRBV18 to TRBJ2-1; no clear D. Trimming took off 4 bases at V and 4 bases at J, with 14 bases between the two ends. The germline V gene has CDR1 KGHSH and CDR2 LQKENI. The CDR3 has 15 amino acids. In DNA form, the CDR3 reads TGTGCCAGCTCACAGCCCACCTCCCCTTACAATGAGCAGTTCTTC. Amino acids: CASSQPTSPYNEQFF.

The rearrangement uses TRBV19 and TRBJ2-5; the D gene is possibly TRBD1 (5 bases). Trimming took off 4 bases at V and 5 bases at J, with 14 bases between the two ends. The CDR3 is 14 residues long. Germline V gene sequence: CDR1 LNHDA, CDR2 SQIVND (reference sequence). CDR3 DNA: TGTGCCAGTAGTACTCCAGGGAAGGCGGAGACCCAGTACTTC. It is translated as CASSTPGKAETQYF.

The table lists this clone with a count of one. V and J are TRBV10-3 and TRBJ2-5; TRBD2 agrees at 11 bases. The germline CDR1 and CDR2 sequences are ENHRY and SYGVKD. This CDR3 comprises 15 residues. Trimming took 2 bases from V and 3 from J; bases not matched to a gene: 2. This CDR3 reads CAISEGGLAEETQYF. CDR3 coding DNA: TGTGCCATCAGTGAGGGGGGACTAGCGGAAGAGACCCAGTACTTC.

V and J are TRBV19 and TRBJ2-5; the D is unclear. The V gene's germline CDR1 is LNHDA and CDR2 SQIVND (reference sequence). Trimming pared 5 bases from V and 0 bases from J, leaving 10 bases between. This CDR3 comprises 14 residues. The CDR3 region has the DNA TGTGCCAGTAGTGTCACAGAGTACCAAGAGACCCAGTACTTC. This translates into CASSVTEYQETQYF.

This chain joins TRBV10-3 and TRBJ2-5; 14 bases are shared with TRBD2. The germline V gene encodes CDR1 ENHRY and CDR2 SYGVKD. V lost 3 bases, J lost 1 base, and 7 bases stayed unmatched. The CDR3 length is 18 residues. The CDR3 nucleotides read TGTGCCATCAGTGACCCGGGACTAGCGGGAGTTTCCCAAGAGACCCAGTACTTC. Its protein is CAISDPGLAGVSQETQYF.

The rearrangement joins TRBV7-2 to TRBJ1-2, with D tentatively TRBD1 (5 bases). Germline loops: CDR1 SGHTA, CDR2 FQGNSA. Trimming shortened V by 8 bases and J by 1 base, and 8 bases separated the two germline ends. The CDR3 runs to 12 residues. CDR3 nucleotide sequence: TGTGCCAGCCAAGGGGATAACTATGGCTACACCTTC. Amino acids: CASQGDNYGYTF.

The J gene is TRBJ1-6, the V gene TRBV5-6; 8 nucleotides match TRBD1. Germline V gene sequence: CDR1 SGHDT, CDR2 YYEEEE. This CDR3 spans 14 amino acids. J lost 9 bases, V lost 4 bases, and 6 bases had no gene match. CDR3 in DNA: TGTGCCAGCAGCCTTTGGACAGGGACTTCACCCCTCCACTTT. As protein: CASSLWTGTSPLHF.

The chain uses TRBV5-4 and TRBJ2-5; D is unclear. The CDR3 contains 14 residues. Germline assignment: CDR1 SGHNT and CDR2 YYREEE (reference sequence). Trimming stripped 4 bases from V and 0 bases from J, with 10 bases between. The CDR3: CASSGRTNQETQYF. The CDR3 nucleotides read TGTGCCAGCAGCGGTCGAACTAACCAAGAGACCCAGTACTTC.

In regard to this clone: Other nucleotide sequences from this sample produce the same CDR3. The V and J genes are TRBV19 and TRBJ2-1; TRBD2 matches at 7 bases. CDR3 size: 14 residues. Trimming took 1 base from V and 4 from J; bases not matched to a gene: 1. In germline, CDR1 is LNHDA, CDR2 SQIVND (reference sequence). The CDR3 DNA follows: TGTGCCAGTAGTATAGTGGGAGGGTACAATGAGCAGTTCTTC. Translated: CASSIVGGYNEQFF.

The chain links TRBV19 to TRBJ2-5; TRBD2 aligns across 7 bases. CDR1 LNHDA and CDR2 SQIVND come from the germline V gene (reference sequence). The CDR3 is 16 residues long. V was clipped by 3 bases and J by 2 bases; unmatched bases: 9. The chain's CDR3 is CASSIIAGGSQETQYF. DNA of the CDR3: TGTGCCAGTAGTATCATTGCTGGCGGGAGTCAAGAGACCCAGTACTTC. The variable domain in full, completed from reference TRBV19 and TRBJ2-5, reads DGGITQSPKYLFRKEGQNVTLSCEQNLNHDAMYWYRQDPGQGLRLIYYSQIVNDFQKGDIAEGYSVSREKKESFPLTVTSAQKNPTAFYLCASSIIAGGSQETQYFGPGTRLLVL.

The chain combines TRBV4-1 with TRBJ2-1; 12 bases map to TRBD2. The V segment lost 3 bases and the J segment 5 bases; nucleotides outside the gene matches: 2. CDR1 is MGHRA, CDR2 YSYEKL, per germline. This CDR3 has 15 amino acids. The CDR3 sequence: CASSQRLAGDNEQFF. CDR3 DNA: TGCGCCAGCAGCCAGAGACTAGCGGGGGACAATGAGCAGTTCTTC.

The CDR3 spells CASSKQGALGETQYF. Written as DNA, the CDR3 is TGTGCCAGCAGTAAGCAGGGGGCCCTTGGAGAGACCCAGTACTTC. The rearrangement uses TRBV6-5 and TRBJ2-5; TRBD1 matches at 8 bases. The CDR3 spans 15 residues. V was clipped by 5 bases and J by 4 bases; unmatched bases: 9. Germline V gene sequence: CDR1 MNHEY, CDR2 SVGAGI.

This chain connects TRBV7-9 to TRBJ2-1, with 8 bases matching TRBD2. The germline V gene has CDR1 SEHNR and CDR2 FQNEAQ (reference sequence). This CDR3 is 15 amino acids long. The V and J ends lost 6 bases and 7 bases, in that order; junction bases with no gene match: 11. For the CDR3, the DNA is TGTGCCAGCAGTCCCCCCGGGACTAGTGGGAATGAGCAGTTCTTC. It yields the protein CASSPPGTSGNEQFF.

This clone has just one count. The chain has TRBV5-4 and TRBJ2-3; D is unclear. The CDR3 covers 12 residues. Trimming removed 3 bases from V and 2 bases from J, with 4 bases in between. CDR1 is SGHNT, CDR2 YYREEE, per germline (reference sequence). CDR3 amino acids: CASSSSTDTQYF. CDR3 bases: TGTGCCAGCAGCTCCTCCACAGATACGCAGTATTTT.

J is TRBJ1-4 and V is TRBV19, with 7 bases fitting TRBD1. Per the germline V gene, CDR1 is LNHDA and CDR2 is SQIVND (reference sequence). The CDR3 covers 16 residues. V lost 3 bases and J lost 3; bases outside the gene matches: 7. The CDR3 is CASSITGQIPNEKLFF. CDR3 nucleotide sequence: TGTGCCAGTAGTATCACGGGACAGATCCCTAATGAAAAACTGTTTTTT. The entire variable domain, with the rest obtained from reference TRBV19 and TRBJ1-4, is as follows: DGGITQSPKYLFRKEGQNVTLSCEQNLNHDAMYWYRQDPGQGLRLIYYSQIVNDFQKGDIAEGYSVSREKKESFPLTVTSAQKNPTAFYLCASSITGQIPNEKLFFGSGTQLSVL.

There are a few counts of this clone. The rearrangement links TRBV2 to TRBJ2-6; 12 positions agree with TRBD1. The V and J ends lost 3 bases and 0 bases, in that order; junction bases with no gene match: 9. The CDR3 contains 20 residues. In germline, CDR1 is SNHLY, CDR2 FYNNEI. CDR3 in amino acids: CASSDVGTGGFYSGANVLTF. The CDR3 DNA follows: TGTGCCAGCAGTGATGTTGGGACAGGGGGCTTTTACTCTGGGGCCAACGTCCTGACTTTC.

This sequence joins TRBV7-3 and TRBJ2-7, with TRBD2 matching over 8 bases. CDR3 length: 15 amino acids. Per the germline V gene, CDR1 is SGHTA and CDR2 is FQGTGA. V shed 8 bases, J shed 6 bases, and the junction held 15 bases outside the gene matches. The CDR3 nucleotides read TGTGCCAGCCGACCAGCGGGGGATGGTCTGGGCGAGCAGTACTTC. Protein: CASRPAGDGLGEQYF.

The sample holds one count of this clone. This rearrangement joins TRBV28 to TRBJ1-1; D might be TRBD1 (5 bases). The V gene's germline CDR1 is MDHEN and CDR2 SYDVKM. Trimming took off 3 bases at V and 8 bases at J, with 10 bases between the two ends. The CDR3 is 12 amino acids. The CDR3: CASSLGEGEAFF. The CDR3 region has the DNA TGTGCCAGCAGTTTGGGGGAGGGGGAAGCTTTCTTT.

This clone has just a few counts. The chain combines TRBV7-9 with TRBJ2-7, with D possibly matching TRBD1 (5 bases). The CDR3 extends over 14 amino acids. The germline CDR1 and CDR2 sequences are SEHNR and FQNEAQ (reference sequence). V lost 3 bases and J 0 bases, leaving 9 bases between the germline ends. In nucleotides, the CDR3 is TGTGCCAGCAGCTTTAGACAGACCTCCTACGAGCAGTACTTC. Amino acids: CASSFRQTSYEQYF.

The chain uses TRBV24-1 and TRBJ2-1; 14 bases map to TRBD2. Germline V gene data show CDR1 as KGHDR and CDR2 as SFDVKD. V dropped 3 bases and J dropped 9; count of bases not matched to a gene: 3. The CDR3 has 15 amino acids. CDR3 DNA: TGTGCCACCAGTGATACCGGGACTAGCGGGAGTGAGCAGTTCTTC. Protein: CATSDTGTSGSEQFF.

The J gene is TRBJ2-2, the V gene TRBV28; D might be TRBD2 (7 bases). The germline gives CDR1 MDHEN, CDR2 SYDVKM. The CDR3 loop spans 16 amino acids. Trimming took off 3 bases at V and 3 bases at J, with 14 bases between the two ends. DNA for the CDR3: TGTGCCAGCAGTTTTGGTTGGGAGGGGGACACCGGGGAGCTGTTTTTT. This translates into CASSFGWEGDTGELFF.

The CDR3 loop reads CASSLTSGSNYEQYF. In nucleotides, the CDR3 is TGCGCCAGCAGCTTGACTAGCGGGAGTAACTACGAGCAGTACTTC. The chain carries TRBV5-1 and TRBJ2-7; 11 bases map to TRBD2. The trim removed 1 base at V and 3 bases at J, leaving 3 bases unmatched. Germline assignment: CDR1 SGHRS and CDR2 YFSETQ. The CDR3 has 15 amino acids.